Listed here are 27 T cell receptor beta chains from one sample, sequenced in a study of T cell changes during pregnancy in multiple sclerosis. The table came from immunoSEQ multiplex PCR; TCRdb's copy has only in-frame clones and leaves some out. Here the sample spans tens of thousands of clones, approximately 90% being singletons. Here the sequenced sample was CD8+ T cells from peripheral blood mononuclear cells, taken before pregnancy. The receptors were sampled from a female donor with multiple sclerosis, enrolled in a pregnancy study.

V and J are TRBV7-9 and TRBJ2-3; 9 nucleotides agree with TRBD1. The CDR3 contains 17 residues. V shed 5 bases and J 3 bases; nucleotides not matched to a gene: 12. The germline CDR1 and CDR2 sequences are SEHNR and FQNEAQ (reference sequence). The CDR3 loop reads CASSPGNRGRSTDTQYF. CDR3 DNA: TGTGCCAGCAGCCCAGGGAACAGGGGGCGGTCTACAGATACGCAGTATTTT.

The rearrangement joins TRBV7-9 to TRBJ2-7, with D maybe TRBD2 (6 bases). This CDR3 has 15 amino acids. CDR1 SEHNR and CDR2 FQNEAQ come from the germline V gene (reference sequence). V was trimmed by 3 bases and J by 0 bases, leaving 12 bases between them. The CDR3 region has the DNA TGTGCCAGCAGCTTTGGGGACGGGAGCTCCTACGAGCAGTACTTC. It encodes CASSFGDGSSYEQYF.

V usage is TRBV7-3 and J usage is TRBJ2-1; 9 bases are a match to TRBD2. The CDR3 consists of 16 residues. The junction had 13 bases not matched to a gene; V was cut back by 5 bases and J by 8 bases. Germline loops: CDR1 SGHTA, CDR2 FQGTGA. The CDR3 nucleotides are TGTGCCAGCAGCCTAAACCCCGGGACTAGCATCGATGAGCAGTTCTTC. This translates into CASSLNPGTSIDEQFF. The full variable domain, rest sourced from reference TRBV7-3 and TRBJ2-1, is GAGVSQTPSNKVTEKGKYVELRCDPISGHTALYWYRQSLGQGPEFLIYFQGTGAADDSGLPNDRFFAVRPEGSVSTLKIQRTERGDSAVYLCASSLNPGTSIDEQFFGPGTRLTVL.

The chain has TRBV7-9 and TRBJ2-7, with a possible D match to TRBD1 (5 bases). Per the germline V gene, CDR1 is SEHNR and CDR2 is FQNEAQ (reference sequence). The CDR3 runs 12 residues. Trimming stripped 4 bases from V and 4 bases from J, with 8 bases between. The CDR3 region is CASSSGLYEQYF. The CDR3 DNA follows: TGTGCCAGCAGCTCAGGGCTGTACGAGCAGTACTTC.

The CDR3 loop is CSVIGSGGGYEQYF. In DNA form, the CDR3 reads TGCAGCGTTATTGGTTCAGGGGGCGGGTACGAGCAGTACTTC. The chain joins TRBV29-1 to TRBJ2-7; 8 bases map to TRBD1. Germline lookup yields CDR1 SQVTM and CDR2 ANQGSEA. The CDR3 is made up of 14 amino acids. With 5 bases clipped from V and 4 bases from J, the junction kept 10 bases outside the gene matches.

This clone was seen once. The rearrangement uses TRBV5-6 and TRBJ2-1, with a possible D match to TRBD1 (6 bases). The V and J ends lost 2 bases and 4 bases respectively, with 10 bases between them. Looked up from germline, CDR1 is SGHDT and CDR2 is YYEEEE. This CDR3 has 14 amino acids. In DNA form, the CDR3 reads TGTGCCAGCAGCTTCGGGACACAATACAATGAGCAGTTCTTC. Its translation: CASSFGTQYNEQFF.

This chain links TRBV9 with TRBJ2-3; 7 nucleotides align to TRBD1. V dropped 0 bases and J dropped 1; count of bases not matched to a gene: 2. The germline gives CDR1 SGDLS, CDR2 YYNGEE. This CDR3 has 15 residues. The CDR3 is CASSVVDRGTDTQYF. The CDR3 DNA follows: TGTGCCAGCAGCGTAGTCGACAGGGGCACAGATACGCAGTATTTT.

V gene TRBV28 combines with J gene TRBJ2-6; D is uncertain. The CDR3 consists of 16 residues. CDR1 is MDHEN, CDR2 SYDVKM, per germline. V was pared by 4 bases and J by 0 bases, with 10 bases between. The CDR3 DNA reads TGTGCCAGCAGTTCTATAGTCGGCTCTGGGGCCAACGTCCTGACTTTC. Translation gives CASSSIVGSGANVLTF.

The chain combines TRBV13 with TRBJ1-1, with 7 bases aligning to TRBD1. From germline, CDR1 is PRHDT and CDR2 FYEKMQ (reference sequence). Losses at the gene ends were 5 bases for V and 0 bases for J; bases not matched to a gene: 3. This CDR3 spans 14 amino acids. This CDR3 reads CASSPGTVNTEAFF. The CDR3 DNA is TGTGCCAGCAGCCCGGGGACAGTGAACACTGAAGCTTTCTTT.

The gene calls are TRBV11-2 and TRBJ2-7, with D hard to call. With 2 bases removed from V and 2 bases from J, the gap between germline ends came to 13 bases. Germline V lookup: CDR1 SGHAT, CDR2 FQNNGV. CDR3 size: 15 residues. This CDR3 is CASSLSPHVTYEQYF. CDR3 nucleotide sequence: TGTGCCAGCAGCTTATCCCCACACGTTACCTACGAGCAGTACTTC. Full variable domain (outside the CDR3, taken from reference TRBV11-2 and TRBJ2-7): EAGVAQSPRYKIIEKRQSVAFWCNPISGHATLYWYQQILGQGPKLLIQFQNNGVVDDSQLPKDRFSAERLKGVDSTLKIQPAKLEDSAVYLCASSLSPHVTYEQYFGPGTRLTVT.

This clone was recorded a few times. This chain uses TRBV27 with TRBJ1-2; 7 bases match TRBD1. Germline assignment: CDR1 MNHEY and CDR2 SMNVEV (reference sequence). This CDR3 has 14 amino acids. J gave up 6 bases and V 5 bases, and 9 bases lay outside the gene matches. Written as DNA, the CDR3 is TGTGCCAGCAGTCCATGGACAGGAAGAAATGGCTACACCTTC. Its translation is CASSPWTGRNGYTF.

The chain joins TRBV27 to TRBJ2-1; TRBD1 agrees at 8 bases. V was pared by 7 bases and J by 9 bases, with 20 bases of the junction left unmatched. The CDR3 has 17 amino acids. CDR1 is MNHEY and CDR2 is SMNVEV in the germline V gene (reference sequence). CDR3 coding DNA: TGTGCCAGCACCCGAGTTTTAGGGACAGGAGCTACCCTTGAGCAGTTCTTC. It is translated as CASTRVLGTGATLEQFF.

J is TRBJ2-1 and V is TRBV6-1; D might be TRBD2 (6 bases). The germline V gene has CDR1 MNHNS and CDR2 SASEGT. The V and J ends lost 5 bases and 4 bases respectively, with 15 bases between them. This CDR3 comprises 15 residues. For the CDR3, the DNA is TGTGCCAGCAGTCTTTGGGGGGTAGCTTACAATGAGCAGTTCTTC. Translating it yields CASSLWGVAYNEQFF.

The genes are TRBV13 and TRBJ2-1; no clear D gene. Per the germline V gene, CDR1 is PRHDT and CDR2 is FYEKMQ (reference sequence). The CDR3 covers 17 residues. Trimming pared 0 bases from V and 0 bases from J, leaving 12 bases between. The CDR3 DNA follows: TGTGCCAGCAGCTTAGGGCTTGGGCAGAGCTCCTACAATGAGCAGTTCTTC. Its translation is CASSLGLGQSSYNEQFF.

V gene TRBV6-5 combines with J gene TRBJ2-5; 10 positions agree with TRBD2. V was pared by 5 bases and J by 4 bases, with 7 bases of the junction left unmatched. Germline V CDR1 and CDR2: MNHEY, SVGAGI. The CDR3 loop spans 15 amino acids. Here the CDR3 reads CASSPLAGVGETQYF. The CDR3, as DNA: TGTGCCAGCAGTCCCCTAGCGGGAGTGGGAGAGACCCAGTACTTC.

In its sample, this clone was seen once. The chain carries TRBV5-1 and TRBJ2-2, with TRBD1 matching over 9 bases. The trim removed 1 base at V and 4 bases at J, leaving 5 bases unmatched. The CDR3 length is 16 residues. CDR1 is SGHRS and CDR2 is YFSETQ in the germline V gene. CDR3 bases: TGCGCCAGCAGCTTGAGAACAGGGGGCGTCACCGGGGAGCTGTTTTTT. It yields the protein CASSLRTGGVTGELFF.

The chain joins TRBV28 to TRBJ2-1; no clear D. The CDR3 covers 14 residues. From germline, CDR1 is MDHEN and CDR2 SYDVKM. Deletions cut 3 bases from V and 4 bases from J, with 10 bases between. The CDR3 sequence is CASSFLLDYNEQFF. In nucleotides, the CDR3 is TGTGCCAGCAGTTTTTTGCTAGATTACAATGAGCAGTTCTTC.

This clone showed up just once. The chain employs TRBV28 and TRBJ1-5; D is unclear. This CDR3 has 14 amino acids. Germline CDR1 and CDR2: MDHEN and SYDVKM. V was shortened by 6 bases and J by 5 bases, with 14 bases between the two germline ends. CDR3 sequence: CASSQDTTHQPQHF. For the CDR3, the DNA is TGTGCCAGCAGCCAAGACACGACACATCAGCCCCAGCATTTT.

J is TRBJ2-7 and V is TRBV11-3, with 9 positions matching TRBD1. Germline V lookup: CDR1 SGHNT, CDR2 YENEEA. J lost 5 bases, V lost 3 bases, and 2 bases had no gene match. The CDR3 runs to 13 residues. The CDR3 DNA reads TGTGCCAGCAGCTTCGGACAGGGGCACGAGCAGTACTTC. Encoded protein: CASSFGQGHEQYF.

This clone was seen once. This chain links TRBV2 with TRBJ2-1; possible D gene TRBD1, 6 bases. V was clipped by 4 bases and J by 9 bases, with 13 bases between them. The CDR3 totals 13 residues. CDR1 SNHLY and CDR2 FYNNEI come from the germline V gene. CDR3 sequence: CASSGTDLGEQFF. Written as DNA, the CDR3 is TGTGCCAGCAGTGGGACAGACCTCGGTGAGCAGTTCTTC.

This clone was recorded only once. The chain is built from TRBV7-9 and TRBJ2-7; 7 bases align to TRBD1. CDR3 length: 15 residues. Germline CDR1 reads SEHNR; CDR2 reads FQNEAQ (reference sequence). With V trimmed by 5 bases and J by 1 base, 8 bases remained unmatched. The CDR3: CASSTDRDVSYEQYF. The CDR3 coding sequence is TGTGCCAGCAGCACAGACAGGGACGTTTCCTACGAGCAGTACTTC.

There are a few counts of this clone. The chain employs TRBV19 and TRBJ2-5, with 11 bases aligning to TRBD1. The CDR3 runs to 14 residues. Germline CDR1 reads LNHDA; CDR2 reads SQIVND (reference sequence). The V and J ends lost 8 bases and 4 bases, in that order; junction bases with no gene match: 6. CDR3 DNA: TGTGCCAGTGACTCGGGACAGGGGGTAGAGACCCAGTACTTC. Translation: CASDSGQGVETQYF.

The chain is built from TRBV27 and TRBJ2-7, with 8 nucleotides matching TRBD1. This CDR3 region has 13 residues. Trimming took 3 bases from V and 5 from J; bases not matched to a gene: 3. CDR1 is MNHEY and CDR2 is SMNVEV in the germline V gene (reference sequence). CDR3 protein: CASSFDRGNEQYF. The CDR3 nucleotides read TGTGCCAGCAGTTTCGACAGGGGCAACGAGCAGTACTTC.

The chain has TRBV6-1 and TRBJ2-1; the D gene is possibly TRBD2 (6 bases). Trimming shortened V by 5 bases and J by 6 bases, and 14 bases separated the two germline ends. This CDR3 has 14 residues. Germline V gene sequence: CDR1 MNHNS, CDR2 SASEGT. The CDR3 region has the DNA TGTGCCAGCAGTACTACGGACGGGGGCAATGAGCAGTTCTTC. Translation: CASSTTDGGNEQFF.

This clone was detected once. V gene TRBV27 combines with J gene TRBJ1-2, with a possible D match to TRBD1 (5 bases). Germline CDR1 reads MNHEY; CDR2 reads SMNVEV (reference sequence). V lost 6 bases, J lost 4 bases, and 18 bases lay in between. The CDR3 sequence is 15 residues long. The CDR3 reads CASRTAGQGAYGYTF. The CDR3 region has the DNA TGTGCCAGCAGAACCGCCGGCCAAGGGGCCTATGGCTACACCTTC.

This chain joins TRBV28 and TRBJ2-1; no firm D call. The CDR3 has 15 residues. The V gene's germline CDR1 is MDHEN and CDR2 SYDVKM. V dropped 3 bases and J dropped 1 base, with 10 bases sitting between them. This CDR3 is CASSFPAESYNEQFF. Written as DNA, the CDR3 is TGTGCCAGCAGTTTTCCCGCAGAATCCTACAATGAGCAGTTCTTC.

The V gene is TRBV19, the J gene TRBJ1-5; TRBD1 matches at 7 bases. Germline CDR1 LNHDA, CDR2 SQIVND (reference sequence). J gave up 1 base and V 4 bases, and 7 bases lay outside the gene matches. CDR3 size: 16 residues. CDR3 coding DNA: TGTGCCAGTAGTAGAAGTACAGGGGCCAGCAATCAGCCCCAGCATTTT. This sequence encodes CASSRSTGASNQPQHF.